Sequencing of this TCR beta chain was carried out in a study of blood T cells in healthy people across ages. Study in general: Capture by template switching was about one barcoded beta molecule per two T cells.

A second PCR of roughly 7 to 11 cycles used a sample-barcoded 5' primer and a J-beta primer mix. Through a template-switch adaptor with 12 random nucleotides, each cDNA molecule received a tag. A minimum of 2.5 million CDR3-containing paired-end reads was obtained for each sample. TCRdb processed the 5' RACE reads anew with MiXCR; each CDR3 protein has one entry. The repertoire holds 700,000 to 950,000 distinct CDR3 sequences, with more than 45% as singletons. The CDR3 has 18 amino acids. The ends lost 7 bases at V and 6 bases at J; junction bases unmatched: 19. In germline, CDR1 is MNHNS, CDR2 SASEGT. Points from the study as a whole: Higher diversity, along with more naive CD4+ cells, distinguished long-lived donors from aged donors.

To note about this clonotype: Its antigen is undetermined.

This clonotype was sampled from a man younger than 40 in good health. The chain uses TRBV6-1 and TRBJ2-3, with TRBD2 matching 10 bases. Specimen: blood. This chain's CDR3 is CASKRSGGAAAGLDTQYF. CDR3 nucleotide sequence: TGTGCCAGCAAACGGAGCGGGGGGGCCGCAGCAGGCCTCGATACGCAGTATTTT.